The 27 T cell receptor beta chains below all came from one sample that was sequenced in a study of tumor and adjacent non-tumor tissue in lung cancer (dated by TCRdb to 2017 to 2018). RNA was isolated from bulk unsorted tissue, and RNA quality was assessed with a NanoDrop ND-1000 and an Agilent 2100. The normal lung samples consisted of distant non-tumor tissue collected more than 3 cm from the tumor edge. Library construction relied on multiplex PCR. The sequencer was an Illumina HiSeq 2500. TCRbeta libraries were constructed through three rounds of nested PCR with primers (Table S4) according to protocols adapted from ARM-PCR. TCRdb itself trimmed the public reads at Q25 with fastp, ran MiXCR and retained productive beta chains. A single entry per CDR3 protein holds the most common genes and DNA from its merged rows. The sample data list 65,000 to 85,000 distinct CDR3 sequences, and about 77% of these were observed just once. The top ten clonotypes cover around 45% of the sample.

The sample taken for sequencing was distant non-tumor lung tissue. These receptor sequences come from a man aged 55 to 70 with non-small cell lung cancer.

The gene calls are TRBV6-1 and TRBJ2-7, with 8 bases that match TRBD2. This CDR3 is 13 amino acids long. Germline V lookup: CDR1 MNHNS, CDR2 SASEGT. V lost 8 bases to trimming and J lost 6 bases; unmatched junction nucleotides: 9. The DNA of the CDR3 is TGTGCCAGCTTCACTAGCGGAATCTTCGAGCAGTACTTC. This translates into CASFTSGIFEQYF.

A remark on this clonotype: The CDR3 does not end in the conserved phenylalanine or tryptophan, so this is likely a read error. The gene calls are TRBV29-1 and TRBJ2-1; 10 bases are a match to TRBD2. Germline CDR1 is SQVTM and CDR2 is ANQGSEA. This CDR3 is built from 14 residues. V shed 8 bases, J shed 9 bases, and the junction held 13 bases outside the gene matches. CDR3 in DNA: TGCAGCCTTGGCGGAGCGGGAGGGCCAGTTGAGCAGTTCTTG. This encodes CSLGGAGGPVEQFL.

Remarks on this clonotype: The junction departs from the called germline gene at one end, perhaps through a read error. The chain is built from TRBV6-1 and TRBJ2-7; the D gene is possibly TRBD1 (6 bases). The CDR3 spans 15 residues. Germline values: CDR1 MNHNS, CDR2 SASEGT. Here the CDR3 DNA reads TGTGCCAGCAGTGAAACCCGTGGACAGTCCTACAAGCAGTACTTC. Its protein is CASSETRGQSYKQYF.

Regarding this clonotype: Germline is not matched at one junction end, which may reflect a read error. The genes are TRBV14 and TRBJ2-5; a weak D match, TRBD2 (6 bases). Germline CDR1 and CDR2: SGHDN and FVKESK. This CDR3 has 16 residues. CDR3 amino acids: CVSSRWTGGMQETQYF. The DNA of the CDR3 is TGTGTCAGCAGCCGCTGGACTGGCGGGATGCAAGAGACCCAGTACTTC.

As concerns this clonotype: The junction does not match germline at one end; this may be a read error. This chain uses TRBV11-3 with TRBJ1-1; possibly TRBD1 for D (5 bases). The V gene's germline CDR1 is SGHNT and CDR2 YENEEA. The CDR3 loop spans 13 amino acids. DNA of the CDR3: TGTGCCATCTCCCTGCAGGGACCGACTGGAGCTTTCTTT. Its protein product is CAISLQGPTGAFF.

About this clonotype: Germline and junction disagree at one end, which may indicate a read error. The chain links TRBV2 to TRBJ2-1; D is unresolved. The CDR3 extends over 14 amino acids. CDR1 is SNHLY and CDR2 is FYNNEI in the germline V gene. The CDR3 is CASSERQTYNDQFF. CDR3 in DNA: TGTGCCAGCAGTGAACGTCAGACCTACAATGACCAGTTCTTC.

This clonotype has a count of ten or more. DNA for the CDR3: TGTGCCAGCAGCTTTAGCGGTACCACAGATACGCAGTATTTT. This encodes CASSFSGTTDTQYF. The chain links TRBV5-4 to TRBJ2-3; a possible D gene is TRBD2 (6 bases). V lost 2 bases and J 2 bases, leaving 9 bases between the germline ends. Germline-derived CDR1 and CDR2 are SGHNT and YYREEE (reference sequence). CDR3 length: 14 residues. The whole variable domain, filled in from reference TRBV5-4 and TRBJ2-3, reads ETGVTQSPTHLIKTRGQQVTLRCSSQSGHNTVSWYQQALGQGPQFIFQYYREEENGRGNFPPRFSGLQFPNYSSELNVNALELDDSALYLCASSFSGTTDTQYFGPGTRLTVL.

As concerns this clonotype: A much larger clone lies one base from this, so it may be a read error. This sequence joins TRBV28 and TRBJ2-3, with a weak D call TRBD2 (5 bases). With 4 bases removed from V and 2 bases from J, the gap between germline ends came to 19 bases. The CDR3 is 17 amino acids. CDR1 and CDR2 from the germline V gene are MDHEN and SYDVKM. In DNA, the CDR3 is TGTGCCAGCAGTTCGCTGACTATCCAGTGGGACACAGATACGCAGTATTTT. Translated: CASSSLTIQWDTDTQYF.

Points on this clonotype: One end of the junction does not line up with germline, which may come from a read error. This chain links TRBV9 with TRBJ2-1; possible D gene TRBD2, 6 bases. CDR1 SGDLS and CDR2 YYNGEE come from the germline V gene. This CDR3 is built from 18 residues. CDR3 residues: CASNFRGDAGGGGNEQFF. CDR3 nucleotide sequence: TGTGCTAGCAACTTTCGCGGGGACGCGGGCGGAGGCGGGAATGAGCAGTTCTTC.

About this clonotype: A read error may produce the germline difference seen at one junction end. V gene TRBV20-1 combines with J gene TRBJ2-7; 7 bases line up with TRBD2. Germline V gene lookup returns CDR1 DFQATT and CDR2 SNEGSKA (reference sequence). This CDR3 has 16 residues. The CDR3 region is CSAISLTQRDLYEQHF. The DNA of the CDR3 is TGCAGTGCCATATCTTTGACTCAGCGGGACCTCTACGAGCAGCACTTC.

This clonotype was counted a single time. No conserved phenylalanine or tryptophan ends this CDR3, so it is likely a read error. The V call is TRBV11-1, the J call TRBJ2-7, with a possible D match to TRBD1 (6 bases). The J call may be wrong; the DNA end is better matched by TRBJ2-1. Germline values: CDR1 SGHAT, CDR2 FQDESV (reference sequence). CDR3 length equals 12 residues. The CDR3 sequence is CASGHRVGEQFL. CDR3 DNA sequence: TGTGCCAGCGGGCACAGGGTGGGAGAGCAGTTCTTA.

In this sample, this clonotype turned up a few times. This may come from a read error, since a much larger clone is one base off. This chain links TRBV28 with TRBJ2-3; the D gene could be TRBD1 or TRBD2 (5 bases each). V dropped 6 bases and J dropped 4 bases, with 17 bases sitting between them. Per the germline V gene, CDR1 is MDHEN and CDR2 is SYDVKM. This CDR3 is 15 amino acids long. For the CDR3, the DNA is TGTGCCAGCAGAGGGGTGGGAGCATTTGCAGATACGCAGTATTTT. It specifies CASRGVGAFADTQYF. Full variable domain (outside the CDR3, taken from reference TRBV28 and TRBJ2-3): DVKVTQSSRYLVKRTGEKVFLECVQDMDHENMFWYRQDPGLGLRLIYFSYDVKMKEKGDIPEGYSVSREKKERFSLILESASTNQTSMYLCASRGVGAFADTQYFGPGTRLTVL.

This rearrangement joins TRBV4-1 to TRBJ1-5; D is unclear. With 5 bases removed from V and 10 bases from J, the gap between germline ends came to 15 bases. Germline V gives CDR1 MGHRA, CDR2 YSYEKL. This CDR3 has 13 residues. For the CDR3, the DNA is TGCGCCAGCAGCTTCGCATGGGGTCAACCCCAGCATTTT. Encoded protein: CASSFAWGQPQHF.

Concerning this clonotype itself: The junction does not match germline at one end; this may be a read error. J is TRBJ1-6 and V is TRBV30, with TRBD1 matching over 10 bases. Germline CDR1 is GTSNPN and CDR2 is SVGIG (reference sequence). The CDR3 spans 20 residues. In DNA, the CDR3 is TGTGTCTGGAGTGTTCCGGGACAGGGGCGATTAAGCTCCTATAATTCACCCCTCCACTTT. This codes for CVWSVPGQGRLSSYNSPLHF.

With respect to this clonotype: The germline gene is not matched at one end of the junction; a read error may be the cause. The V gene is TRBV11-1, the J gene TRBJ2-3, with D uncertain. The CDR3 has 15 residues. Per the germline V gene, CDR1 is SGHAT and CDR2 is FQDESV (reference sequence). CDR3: CSSSLAGLQEDTQYF. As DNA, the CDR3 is TGCTCCAGCAGCTTAGCAGGATTGCAGGAGGATACGCAGTATTTT.

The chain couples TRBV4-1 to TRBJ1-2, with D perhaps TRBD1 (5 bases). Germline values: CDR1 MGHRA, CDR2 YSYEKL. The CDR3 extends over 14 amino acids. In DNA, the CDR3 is TGCTCCGGCAGCCAGGCCGGGACGAAGGGTGGCTACACCTTC. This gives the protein CSGSQAGTKGGYTF.

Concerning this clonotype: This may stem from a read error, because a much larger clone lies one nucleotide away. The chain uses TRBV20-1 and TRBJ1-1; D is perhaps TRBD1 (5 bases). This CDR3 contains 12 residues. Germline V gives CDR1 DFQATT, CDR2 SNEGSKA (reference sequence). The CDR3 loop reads CSTRPGADEAFF. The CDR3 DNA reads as TGCAGTACTAGGCCCGGGGCTGATGAAGCTTTCTTT.

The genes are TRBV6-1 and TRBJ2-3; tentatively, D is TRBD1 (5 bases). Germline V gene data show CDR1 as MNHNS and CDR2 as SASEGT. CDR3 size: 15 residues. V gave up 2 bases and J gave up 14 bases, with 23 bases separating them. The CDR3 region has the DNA TGTGCCAGCAGTGAACTTCAGGGTAGCATAGATGCGCGGTATTTT. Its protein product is CASSELQGSIDARYF.

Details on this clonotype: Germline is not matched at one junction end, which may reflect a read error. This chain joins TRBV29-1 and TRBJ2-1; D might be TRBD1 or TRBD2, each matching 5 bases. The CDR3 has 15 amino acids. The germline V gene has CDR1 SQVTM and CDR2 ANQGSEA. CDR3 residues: CIVGGGWITYNEQFF. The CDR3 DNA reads TGCATCGTTGGGGGTGGGTGGATCACCTACAATGAGCAGTTCTTC.

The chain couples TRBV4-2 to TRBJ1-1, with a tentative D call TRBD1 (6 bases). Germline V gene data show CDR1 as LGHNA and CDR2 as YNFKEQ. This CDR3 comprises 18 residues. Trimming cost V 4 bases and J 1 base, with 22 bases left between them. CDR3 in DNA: TGTGCCAGCAGCCTCCCGGACCAGGGGACGCAGGGGAACACTGAAGCTTTCTTT. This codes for CASSLPDQGTQGNTEAFF.

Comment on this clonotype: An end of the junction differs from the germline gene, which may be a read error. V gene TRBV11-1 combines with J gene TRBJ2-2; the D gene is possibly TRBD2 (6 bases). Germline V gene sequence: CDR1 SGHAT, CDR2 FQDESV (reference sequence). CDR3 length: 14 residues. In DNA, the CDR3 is TGTGCCAACAGCTATACTACTGGGACCGGGGAGGTGTTTTTT. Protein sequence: CANSYTTGTGEVFF.

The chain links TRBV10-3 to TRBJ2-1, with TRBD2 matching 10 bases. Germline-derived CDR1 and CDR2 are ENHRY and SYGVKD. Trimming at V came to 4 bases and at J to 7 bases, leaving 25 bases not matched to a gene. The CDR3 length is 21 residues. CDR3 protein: CAISGGLFYGTSAKNGNEQFF. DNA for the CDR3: TGTGCCATCAGTGGCGGTTTGTTTTACGGGACTAGCGCAAAAAATGGGAATGAGCAGTTCTTC.

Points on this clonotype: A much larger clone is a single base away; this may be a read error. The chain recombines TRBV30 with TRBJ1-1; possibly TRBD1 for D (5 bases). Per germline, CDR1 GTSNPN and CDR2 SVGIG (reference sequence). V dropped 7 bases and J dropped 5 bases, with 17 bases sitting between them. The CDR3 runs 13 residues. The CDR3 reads CAYSIVQGTEAFF. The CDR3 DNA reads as TGTGCCTACTCTATAGTTCAGGGAACTGAAGCTTTCTTT.

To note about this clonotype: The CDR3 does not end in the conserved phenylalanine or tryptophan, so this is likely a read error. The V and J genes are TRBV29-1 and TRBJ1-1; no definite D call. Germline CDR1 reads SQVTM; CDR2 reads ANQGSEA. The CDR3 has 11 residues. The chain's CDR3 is CGVRVGTEAFI. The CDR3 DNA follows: TGCGGCGTTAGGGTAGGGACTGAAGCTTTCATT.

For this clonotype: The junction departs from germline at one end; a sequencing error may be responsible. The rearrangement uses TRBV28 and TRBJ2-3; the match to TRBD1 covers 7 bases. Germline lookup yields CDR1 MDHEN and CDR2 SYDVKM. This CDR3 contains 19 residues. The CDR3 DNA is TGTGCCAGCAGTTCATTCGCCGGAGGCAGGGGGTTTAGCACAGATACGGAGTATTTT. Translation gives CASSSFAGGRGFSTDTEYF. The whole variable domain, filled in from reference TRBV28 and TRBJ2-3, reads DVKVTQSSRYLVKRTGEKVFLECVQDMDHENMFWYRQDPGLGLRLIYFSYDVKMKEKGDIPEGYSVSREKKERFSLILESASTNQTSMYLCASSSFAGGRGFSTDTEYFGPGTRLTVL.

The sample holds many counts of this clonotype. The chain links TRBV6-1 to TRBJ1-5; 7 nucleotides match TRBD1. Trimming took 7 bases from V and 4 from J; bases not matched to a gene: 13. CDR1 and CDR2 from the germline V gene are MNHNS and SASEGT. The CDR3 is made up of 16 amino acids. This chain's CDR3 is CASTHLGGTENQPQHF. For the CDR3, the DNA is TGTGCCAGCACCCACCTGGGCGGGACAGAGAATCAGCCCCAGCATTTT.

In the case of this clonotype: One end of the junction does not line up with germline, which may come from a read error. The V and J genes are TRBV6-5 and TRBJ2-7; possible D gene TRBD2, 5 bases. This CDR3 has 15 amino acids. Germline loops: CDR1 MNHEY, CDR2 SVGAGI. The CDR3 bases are TGTACCAGCAGTTACTCGACCAGCGGAGAAGGCGAGCAGTACTTC. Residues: CTSSYSTSGEGEQYF.